The 25 T cell receptor beta chains listed next were all sequenced from one sample in a study of metastatic and nonmetastatic thyroid tumors. MiXCR was used by TCRdb to re-call the PCR reads. The sample holds around 12,000 clones, roughly an eighth seen once. Among the patients, none had received any treatment before thyroid surgery. Sequenced sample: blood. The receptors come from a female donor with papillary thyroid cancer or a benign thyroid nodule (not recorded which). Some clones in this sample may be carry-over from other donors' samples.

This clone was seen many times. V is TRBV7-9 and J is TRBJ2-1, with D unclear. Germline V gene data show CDR1 as SEHNR and CDR2 as FQNEAQ (reference sequence). The CDR3 spans 14 residues. V lost 1 base and J 6 bases, leaving 10 bases between the germline ends. The CDR3 coding sequence is TGTGCCAGCAGCTTAGGCTCGACGAGCAATGAGCAGTTCTTC. Residues: CASSLGSTSNEQFF. Drawing the rest from reference TRBV7-9 and TRBJ2-1, the complete variable domain is DTGVSQNPRHKITKRGQNVTFRCDPISEHNRLYWYRQTLGQGPEFLTYFQNEAQLEKSRLLSDRFSAERPKGSFSTLEIQRTEQGDSAMYLCASSLGSTSNEQFFGPGTRLTVL.

This clone was detected a few times. CDR3 sequence: CASSNQGARYNEQFF. CDR3 DNA: TGTGCCAGTAGTAATCAGGGGGCTCGGTACAATGAGCAGTTCTTC. The J gene is TRBJ2-1, the V gene TRBV19; 8 nucleotides match TRBD1. The CDR3 totals 15 residues. V shed 4 bases and J 4 bases; nucleotides not matched to a gene: 6. CDR1 and CDR2 (germline): LNHDA, SQIVND (reference sequence).

This clone was observed many times. This could be a read error, since a much larger clone is one nucleotide away. The chain joins TRBV28 to TRBJ1-3; TRBD1 might be the D (6 bases). The CDR3 sequence is 18 residues long. The germline gives CDR1 MDHEN, CDR2 SYDVKM. CDR3 amino acids: CASSPLFTPRGRGNTTYF. In DNA, the CDR3 is TGTGCCAGCAGCCCACTCTTCACCCCCAGGGGTCGTGGAAACACCACATATTTT.

This clone showed up many times. This chain joins TRBV4-1 and TRBJ2-5; no definite D call. CDR1 and CDR2 (germline): MGHRA, YSYEKL. This CDR3 region has 14 residues. Trimming removed 3 bases from V and 2 bases from J, with 10 bases in between. The CDR3 sequence is CASSQTGLQETQYF. The CDR3 DNA reads TGCGCCAGCAGCCAGACGGGTTTACAAGAGACCCAGTACTTC.

A word on this clone: This may be a read error: a much more frequent sequence differs by one nucleotide. The DNA of the CDR3 is TGTGCCAGCACCCTGACACACCCGTTAGAGGATGAGCAGTTCTTC. Its protein is CASTLTHPLEDEQFF. The V gene is TRBV25-1, the J gene TRBJ2-1, with D unresolved. The CDR3 has 15 residues. CDR1 MGHDK and CDR2 SYGVNS come from the germline V gene. V was cut by 7 bases and J by 8 bases, with 21 bases left in between.

This clone is deemed medium-sized. The chain couples TRBV2 to TRBJ1-5, with 10 bases aligning to TRBD1. Per germline, CDR1 SNHLY and CDR2 FYNNEI. The length of the CDR3 is 17 residues. V lost 5 bases to trimming and J lost 5 bases; unmatched junction nucleotides: 12. CDR3 amino acids: CASSTDRGRSEDQPQHF. DNA of the CDR3: TGTGCCAGCAGTACCGACAGGGGGCGTTCTGAGGATCAGCCCCAGCATTTT.

This clone has ten or more counts. J is TRBJ1-1 and V is TRBV7-3; 7 bases are a match to TRBD1. The CDR3 has 13 amino acids. CDR1 and CDR2 from the germline V gene are SGHTA and FQGTGA. The ends lost 5 bases at V and 5 bases at J; junction bases unmatched: 5. The CDR3 loop is CASSLQGETEAFF. Here the CDR3 DNA reads TGTGCCAGCAGCCTCCAGGGGGAGACTGAAGCTTTCTTT. Based on the CDR3 plus reference TRBV7-3 and TRBJ1-1, the full variable domain is GAGVSQTPSNKVTEKGKYVELRCDPISGHTALYWYRQSLGQGPEFLIYFQGTGAADDSGLPNDRFFAVRPEGSVSTLKIQRTERGDSAVYLCASSLQGETEAFFGQGTRLTVV.

The table lists this clone with many counts. The rearrangement joins TRBV9 to TRBJ2-2; either TRBD1 or TRBD2 may fit D (5 bases each). Germline CDR1 and CDR2: SGDLS and YYNGEE. This CDR3 has 15 amino acids. Trimming took off 0 bases at V and 1 base at J, with 7 bases between the two ends. The CDR3 region has the DNA TGTGCCAGCAGCGTAGGGGGGTGGAACACCGGGGAGCTGTTTTTT. Translating gives CASSVGGWNTGELFF.

The J gene is TRBJ1-1, the V gene TRBV20-1; possibly TRBD1 for D (6 bases). The V end lost 4 bases, the J end lost 5 bases, and 14 bases lay between the germline ends. This CDR3 comprises 13 residues. The germline CDR1 and CDR2 sequences are DFQATT and SNEGSKA (reference sequence). The CDR3 loop is CSAMGQWGTEAFF. CDR3 nucleotides: TGCAGTGCTATGGGACAATGGGGAACTGAAGCTTTCTTT.

This clone occurred many times. The chain carries TRBV6-1 and TRBJ1-1; tentatively, D is TRBD1 (6 bases). The V end was cut by 7 bases, the J end by 5 bases, with 14 bases between. Germline assignment: CDR1 MNHNS and CDR2 SASEGT. The CDR3 loop spans 13 amino acids. The chain's CDR3 is CASTRTVFTEAFF. Here the CDR3 DNA reads TGTGCCAGCACCCGGACAGTTTTTACTGAAGCTTTCTTT.

This clone was recorded at least ten times. The rearrangement uses TRBV18 and TRBJ2-7, with D perhaps given as TRBD1 or TRBD2 (5 bases each). Trimming removed 5 bases from V and 0 bases from J, with 8 bases in between. The CDR3 loop spans 13 amino acids. The V gene's germline CDR1 is KGHSH and CDR2 LQKENI. The chain's CDR3 is CASSWGNSYEQYF. Written as DNA, the CDR3 is TGTGCCAGCTCATGGGGGAACTCCTACGAGCAGTACTTC.

There are many counts of this clone. The chain has TRBV7-9 and TRBJ1-5; possibly TRBD1 for D (5 bases). V was trimmed by 5 bases and J by 7 bases, leaving 15 bases between them. This CDR3 region has 14 residues. Germline V lookup: CDR1 SEHNR, CDR2 FQNEAQ (reference sequence). CDR3 sequence (DNA): TGTGCCAGCAGCCGCGACTCCTCAGGGCAGCCCCAGCATTTT. Protein: CASSRDSSGQPQHF.

This clone was detected a few times. The chain is built from TRBV4-3 and TRBJ1-1; D may be TRBD1 (5 bases). Trimming cost V 7 bases and J 4 bases, with 10 bases left between them. The CDR3 extends over 12 amino acids. Per germline, CDR1 LGHNA and CDR2 YSLEER. In nucleotides, the CDR3 is TGCGCCAGCATAGGGGAGGGCACTGAAGCTTTCTTT. Its protein is CASIGEGTEAFF.

This clone was counted between two and nine times. This chain joins TRBV28 and TRBJ2-1; TRBD1 might be the D (5 bases). Germline lookup yields CDR1 MDHEN and CDR2 SYDVKM. The V end was cut by 4 bases, the J end by 8 bases, with 18 bases between. The length of the CDR3 is 15 residues. Written as DNA, the CDR3 is TGTGCCAGCAGTTCCATGGCATGGGGCTATTATGAGCAGTTCTTC. It specifies CASSSMAWGYYEQFF.

This clone turned up a few times. A much larger clone is a single base away; this may be a read error. This chain links TRBV9 with TRBJ2-1, with TRBD1 matching 7 bases. V dropped 3 bases and J dropped 8; count of bases not matched to a gene: 14. Germline assignment: CDR1 SGDLS and CDR2 YYNGEE. The CDR3 length is 16 residues. In nucleotides, the CDR3 is TGTGCCAGCAGCGCCAACAGGGGCCGGGGTGGCGATGAGCAGTTCTTC. This translates into CASSANRGRGGDEQFF. Full variable domain (outside the CDR3, taken from reference TRBV9 and TRBJ2-1): DSGVTQTPKHLITATGQRVTLRCSPRSGDLSVYWYQQSLDQGLQFLIQYYNGEERAKGNILERFSAQQFPDLHSELNLSSLELGDSALYFCASSANRGRGGDEQFFGPGTRLTVL.

This clone occurred many times. One end of the junction is discordant with germline, which a read error may explain. V is TRBV20-1 and J is TRBJ2-7; TRBD2 matches 7 bases. Germline CDR1 reads DFQATT; CDR2 reads SNEGSKA (reference sequence). CDR3 size: 15 residues. The CDR3 sequence is CGATSGTTTSYEQYF. CDR3 sequence (DNA): TGCGGTGCTACCTCCGGGACTACAACTTCCTACGAGCAGTACTTC.

V gene TRBV7-9 combines with J gene TRBJ1-2; D remains ambiguous. Trimming left V 7 bases short and J 8 bases short, with 17 bases between. The CDR3 is 13 residues long. CDR1 and CDR2 (germline): SEHNR, FQNEAQ (reference sequence). CDR3 protein: CASTEDGGEGYTF. For the CDR3, the DNA is TGTGCCAGCACCGAGGACGGAGGTGAGGGCTACACCTTC.

This clone was observed many times. The chain is built from TRBV13 and TRBJ1-1; no firm D call. Germline loops: CDR1 PRHDT, CDR2 FYEKMQ (reference sequence). This CDR3 contains 15 residues. V was pared by 8 bases and J by 4 bases, with 20 bases between. CDR3 nucleotide sequence: TGTGCCAGCGGCCTCCAGCGGGCGGGAGGCACTGAAGCTTTCTTT. Encoded protein: CASGLQRAGGTEAFF. The full variable domain, with the rest looked up from reference TRBV13 and TRBJ1-1, is AAGVIQSPRHLIKEKRETATLKCYPIPRHDTVYWYQQGPGQDPQFLISFYEKMQSDKGSIPDRFSAQQFSDYHSELNMSSLELGDSALYFCASGLQRAGGTEAFFGQGTRLTVV.

This clone was detected ten times or more. V usage is TRBV14 and J usage is TRBJ2-7; 7 positions match TRBD1. The germline V gene has CDR1 SGHDN and CDR2 FVKESK. The length of the CDR3 is 15 residues. J was trimmed by 0 bases and V by 4 bases; bases with no gene match: 6. The CDR3 sequence is CASSRTGLSSYEQYF. The CDR3 bases are TGTGCCAGCAGCCGGACAGGATTAAGCTCCTACGAGCAGTACTTC. The entire variable domain, with the rest obtained from reference TRBV14 and TRBJ2-7, is as follows: EAGVTQFPSHSVIEKGQTVTLRCDPISGHDNLYWYRRVMGKEIKFLLHFVKESKQDESGMPNNRFLAERTGGTYSTLKVQPAELEDSGVYFCASSRTGLSSYEQYFGPGTRLTVT.

This clone was seen many times. J is TRBJ2-7 and V is TRBV19; TRBD1 aligns across 12 bases. V was clipped by 7 bases and J by 8 bases; unmatched bases: 6. The CDR3 sequence is 13 residues long. Germline V lookup: CDR1 LNHDA, CDR2 SQIVND (reference sequence). Here the CDR3 reads CASTGTGGKKQYF. As DNA, the CDR3 is TGTGCCAGTACGGGGACAGGGGGCAAGAAGCAGTACTTC.

The CDR3 protein is CSATGGRDGYGYTF. The DNA of the CDR3 is TGCAGTGCTACGGGGGGGCGCGATGGATATGGCTACACCTTC. V and J are TRBV20-1 and TRBJ1-2, with a possible D match to TRBD1 (6 bases). From germline, CDR1 is DFQATT and CDR2 SNEGSKA (reference sequence). V gave up 4 bases and J gave up 5 bases, with 17 bases separating them. The CDR3 contains 14 residues.

The sample holds many counts of this clone. This sample also contains other DNA sequences that code for the same CDR3. The V call is TRBV7-9, the J call TRBJ2-5, with a tentative D call TRBD1 (6 bases). The CDR3 extends over 14 amino acids. Germline CDR1 reads SEHNR; CDR2 reads FQNEAQ (reference sequence). V was shortened by 1 base and J by 4 bases, with 10 bases between the two germline ends. The CDR3 nucleotides read TGTGCCAGCAGCTTAGAGGTCAGGGGAGAGACCCAGTACTTC. This encodes CASSLEVRGETQYF.

In its sample, this clone was seen many times. The V gene is TRBV18, the J gene TRBJ2-1; D is tentatively TRBD1 or TRBD2 (5 bases each). The CDR3 sequence is 13 residues long. V was shortened by 0 bases and J by 15 bases, with 15 bases between the two germline ends. Germline CDR1 is KGHSH and CDR2 is LQKENI. The DNA for the CDR3 is TGTGCCAGCTCACCACCTTCCGGGTCGGGGCGGTTCTTC. The encoded protein is CASSPPSGSGRFF. The whole variable domain, filled in from reference TRBV18 and TRBJ2-1, reads NAGVMQNPRHLVRRRGQEARLRCSPMKGHSHVYWYRQLPEEGLKFMVYLQKENIIDESGMPKERFSAEFPKEGPSILRIQQVVRGDSAAYFCASSPPSGSGRFFGPGTRLTVL.

This clone was counted ten times or more. This sequence joins TRBV20-1 and TRBJ2-5, with 8 bases fitting TRBD2. The J segment lost 5 bases and the V segment lost 6 bases, leaving 8 bases of the junction unmatched. CDR3 size: 13 residues. From germline, CDR1 is DFQATT and CDR2 SNEGSKA (reference sequence). CDR3 DNA: TGCAGTGCCCTGGGACTAGTGGGGGAGACCCAGTACTTC. Residues: CSALGLVGETQYF.

As regards this clone: Its ends do not fully match the called genes, so a read error is possible. The chain employs TRBV7-6 and TRBJ2-2, with D uncertain. This CDR3 is 15 amino acids long. The germline gives CDR1 SGHVS, CDR2 FNYEAQ. CDR3 coding DNA: TGTGCCAGCACCTCCATGCCTCAGACCACCTGGGAGCTGTTTTTT. It codes for CASTSMPQTTWELFF.